The 19 T cell receptor beta chains below come from one sample, sequenced in a study of blood T cell repertoires in COVID-19. The method was immunoSEQ multiplex PCR; TCRdb's version includes in-frame clones alone and lacks a portion of them. The repertoire holds under 450,000 clones, with 70% to 90% as singletons. Sequencing used peripheral blood. The origin of the receptors is a middle-aged woman with COVID-19, enrolled during active disease.

This rearrangement joins TRBV21-1 to TRBJ2-7; TRBD2 is the table's D call, not checked against the DNA. TRBV21-1 represents a pseudogene. This CDR3 contains 15 residues. CDR3: CASSNEREAPYEQYF. CDR3 nucleotides: TGTGCCAGCAGCAACGAGCGGGAAGCCCCCTACGAGCAGTACTTC.

This clone was observed once. The CDR3: CSVPKGQVRTYNEQFF. The CDR3 region has the DNA TGCAGCGTTCCCAAGGGACAGGTACGGACCTACAATGAGCAGTTCTTC. The rearrangement uses TRBV29-1 and TRBJ2-1; 8 nucleotides agree with TRBD1. V trimming: 5 bases; J trimming: 2 bases; junction bases outside the gene matches: 11. The CDR3 is 16 residues long. CDR1 is SQVTM, CDR2 ANQGSEA, per germline.

V gene TRBV7-6 combines with J gene TRBJ2-7; the D is unclear. This CDR3 comprises 14 residues. Germline V lookup: CDR1 SGHVS, CDR2 FNYEAQ. V was shortened by 5 bases and J by 0 bases, with 11 bases between the two germline ends. In DNA, the CDR3 is TGTGCCAGCAGCCCCCCGGGTAACTCCTACGAGCAGTACTTC. Its translation: CASSPPGNSYEQYF.

The rearrangement links TRBV27 to TRBJ1-5; no firm D call. Germline V CDR1 and CDR2: MNHEY, SMNVEV (reference sequence). The CDR3 contains 14 residues. The V end was cut by 2 bases, the J end by 7 bases, with 12 bases between. The CDR3 region is CASSLRLPGQPQHF. The CDR3 coding sequence is TGTGCCAGCAGTTTACGTCTACCGGGGCAGCCCCAGCATTTT.

The V and J genes are TRBV11-2 and TRBJ1-5; TRBD1 agrees at 7 bases. Germline-derived CDR1 and CDR2 are SGHAT and FQNNGV. The V and J ends lost 5 bases and 1 base, in that order; junction bases with no gene match: 5. This CDR3 region has 15 residues. The CDR3 sequence is CASSPGQSSNQPQHF. Written as DNA, the CDR3 is TGTGCCAGCAGCCCGGGACAGTCCAGCAATCAGCCCCAGCATTTT. Full variable domain (outside the CDR3, taken from reference TRBV11-2 and TRBJ1-5): EAGVAQSPRYKIIEKRQSVAFWCNPISGHATLYWYQQILGQGPKLLIQFQNNGVVDDSQLPKDRFSAERLKGVDSTLKIQPAKLEDSAVYLCASSPGQSSNQPQHFGDGTRLSIL.

As concerns this clone: In the same sample, other DNA sequences code for this CDR3. The V gene is TRBV12-3 or TRBV12-4, the J gene TRBJ1-2, with D uncertain. CDR3 length: 11 amino acids. V lost 1 base to trimming and J lost 8 bases, with 5 bases between them. CDR3 nucleotide sequence: TGTGCCAGCAGTTTAGGAAGCGGCTACACCTTC. Its translation is CASSLGSGYTF.

The J gene is TRBJ2-5, the V gene TRBV18; D perhaps matches TRBD2 (6 bases). The CDR3 has 14 residues. The germline V gene encodes CDR1 KGHSH and CDR2 LQKENI. Trimming took off 6 bases at V and 4 bases at J, with 15 bases between the two ends. CDR3 region: CASSPSGVGETQYF. The CDR3 DNA reads as TGTGCCAGCTCCCCCTCGGGAGTAGGAGAGACCCAGTACTTC.

V gene TRBV6-2 or TRBV6-3 combines with J gene TRBJ1-1, with 8 nucleotides matching TRBD1. This CDR3 region has 15 residues. In germline, CDR1 is MNHEY, CDR2 SVGEGT. Trimming took 5 bases from V and 5 from J; bases not matched to a gene: 10. The CDR3: CASSGFQGATTEAFF. The CDR3 bases are TGTGCCAGCAGTGGATTTCAGGGGGCGACGACTGAAGCTTTCTTT.

This clone was observed once. The V and J genes are TRBV5-8 and TRBJ2-5; D ambiguous. Trimming took off 5 bases at V and 7 bases at J, with 9 bases between the two ends. In germline, CDR1 is SGHTS, CDR2 YDEGEE. This CDR3 spans 11 amino acids. The CDR3 nucleotides are TGTGCCAGCAGGTCTGGGCCGACCCAGTACTTC. Residues: CASRSGPTQYF.

This sequence joins TRBV5-1 and TRBJ2-7, with no clear D. V gave up 0 bases and J gave up 3 bases, with 10 bases separating them. This CDR3 has 14 amino acids. Germline V CDR1 and CDR2: SGHRS, YFSETQ. The CDR3 loop is CASSLGRIYYEQYF. DNA of the CDR3: TGCGCCAGCAGCTTGGGCAGGATCTACTACGAGCAGTACTTC. The variable domain in full, completed from reference TRBV5-1 and TRBJ2-7, reads KAGVTQTPRYLIKTRGQQVTLSCSPISGHRSVSWYQQTPGQGLQFLFEYFSETQRNKGNFPGRFSGRQFSNSRSEMNVSTLELGDSALYLCASSLGRIYYEQYFGPGTRLTVT.

This clone was picked up one time. The V gene is TRBV25-1, the J gene TRBJ2-7; maybe TRBD2 (5 bases). CDR1 and CDR2 (germline): MGHDK, SYGVNS. Deletions cut 3 bases from V and 0 bases from J, with 12 bases between. The CDR3 is made up of 15 amino acids. The CDR3 sequence: CASSDPGLDSYEQYF. The CDR3, as DNA: TGTGCCAGCAGTGATCCCGGACTGGACTCCTACGAGCAGTACTTC.

This clone was seen only once. This chain links TRBV14 with TRBJ1-1; D not certain. CDR3 size: 15 residues. CDR1 SGHDN and CDR2 FVKESK come from the germline V gene. The V end was cut by 1 base, the J end by 1 base, with 10 bases between. The CDR3 protein is CASSQVGSGNTEAFF. CDR3 in DNA: TGTGCCAGCAGCCAAGTCGGGTCGGGGAACACTGAAGCTTTCTTT.

The J gene is TRBJ1-2, the V gene TRBV28; D gene unclear. The CDR3 is 15 residues long. V lost 7 bases and J 5 bases, leaving 20 bases between the germline ends. Germline V gene lookup returns CDR1 MDHEN and CDR2 SYDVKM. Here the CDR3 DNA reads TGTGCCAGCACTGGGCAGGTACCAGGCGGGTATGGCTACACCTTC. It yields the protein CASTGQVPGGYGYTF.

V and J are TRBV18 and TRBJ1-2; 9 nucleotides agree with TRBD1. Trimming at V came to 4 bases and at J to 4 bases, leaving 13 bases not matched to a gene. The germline CDR1 and CDR2 sequences are KGHSH and LQKENI. The length of the CDR3 is 17 residues. The CDR3 region is CASSLGTGRASVYGYTF. The CDR3 coding sequence is TGTGCCAGCTCACTTGGGACAGGGAGAGCTTCGGTCTATGGCTACACCTTC.

The rearrangement joins TRBV5-1 to TRBJ2-5; a possible D gene is TRBD2 (5 bases). The CDR3 is made up of 12 amino acids. The V gene lost 7 bases and the J gene lost 3 bases, with 10 bases spanning the gap. Germline assignment: CDR1 SGHRS and CDR2 YFSETQ. The DNA of the CDR3 is TGCGCCAGCGGACTGATAGAAGAGACCCAGTACTTC. Its protein is CASGLIEETQYF. Complete variable domain (other parts from reference TRBV5-1 and TRBJ2-5): KAGVTQTPRYLIKTRGQQVTLSCSPISGHRSVSWYQQTPGQGLQFLFEYFSETQRNKGNFPGRFSGRQFSNSRSEMNVSTLELGDSALYLCASGLIEETQYFGPGTRLLVL.

The chain couples TRBV6-6 to TRBJ1-6; 8 nucleotides match TRBD1. V gave up 10 bases and J gave up 6 bases; unmatched junction bases: 8. This CDR3 contains 14 residues. The germline V gene encodes CDR1 MNHNY and CDR2 SVGAGI (reference sequence). CDR3 sequence reads: CANTAGTGNSPLHF. The CDR3 bases are TGTGCCAACACCGCCGGGACAGGTAATTCACCCCTCCACTTT.

The rearrangement links TRBV4-1 to TRBJ2-7; D unresolved. Deletions cut 1 base from V and 3 bases from J, with 13 bases between. The CDR3 covers 15 residues. The germline CDR1 and CDR2 sequences are MGHRA and YSYEKL. CDR3 loop: CASSQGRTADYEQYF. CDR3 coding DNA: TGCGCCAGCAGCCAAGGGAGAACTGCCGACTACGAGCAGTACTTC.

With respect to this clone: Mismatch with germline at one junction end may stem from a read error. The gene calls are TRBV12-3 or TRBV12-4 and TRBJ1-4; TRBD1 might be the D (5 bases). This CDR3 has 11 amino acids. The CDR3 sequence: CASSLRGGHSF. The CDR3 DNA reads as TGTGCCAGCAGTTTACGGGGAGGACACTCTTTT.

The chain uses TRBV15 and TRBJ2-5; 12 bases line up with TRBD1. J gave up 4 bases and V 0 bases, and 9 bases lay outside the gene matches. CDR1 LNHNV and CDR2 YYDKDF come from the germline V gene (reference sequence). The CDR3 has 18 residues. CDR3 region: CATSRDRRRDRGRETQYF. CDR3 DNA sequence: TGTGCCACCAGCAGAGATCGCCGAAGGGACAGGGGGCGAGAGACCCAGTACTTC.